One sample yielded the 5 T cell receptor beta chains listed below, sequenced in a study of blood T cells in healthy people across ages. Through a sample-barcoded 5' primer and a J-beta primer mix, a second PCR was run for 7 to 11 cycles. TCRdb re-analysed the 5' RACE reads in MiXCR, keeping a single row per CDR3 protein. The sample records about 720,000 distinct CDR3 sequences, 22% being singletons. Sequencing was done on a sample of blood. The receptor set was obtained from a man between 65 and 85 years old in good health.

The CDR3 DNA follows: TGCAGTGCTAGAGTTGGGGGGCCTCCTAACTTCGGCTACACCTTC. Translated, it gives CSARVGGPPNFGYTF. The rearrangement uses TRBV20-1 and TRBJ1-2; a weak D match, TRBD1 (6 bases). The CDR3 loop spans 15 amino acids. The germline V and J ends were trimmed by 1 base and 8 bases, with 20 bases remaining between them. Per germline, CDR1 DFQATT and CDR2 SNEGSKA (reference sequence).

The chain couples TRBV29-1 to TRBJ1-2; the D gene is possibly TRBD1 (5 bases). This CDR3 spans 12 amino acids. Germline V gene data show CDR1 as SQVTM and CDR2 as ANQGSEA. Trimming took 2 bases from V and 7 from J, leaving 11 bases between them. The CDR3 DNA reads as TGCAGCGTTGAAAGCGTGGGGGTTGGCTACACCTTC. Translation gives CSVESVGVGYTF.

This clonotype was counted ten times or more. Here the CDR3 reads CASSRQGAGEKLFF. Written as DNA, the CDR3 is TGTGCCAGCAGCCGACAGGGGGCGGGGGAAAAACTGTTTTTT. The gene calls are TRBV12-3 or TRBV12-4 and TRBJ1-4; 10 bases match TRBD1. V shed 6 bases and J 8 bases; nucleotides not matched to a gene: 6. This CDR3 region has 14 residues.

There are a few counts of this clonotype. For the CDR3, the DNA is TGCGCCAGCAGCTTGTCTCCAAGTTCGGGGGCCAACGTCCTGACTTTC. It codes for CASSLSPSSGANVLTF. The V call is TRBV5-1, the J call TRBJ2-6; D gene unclear. Trimming shortened V by 1 base and J by 4 bases, and 12 bases separated the two germline ends. In germline, CDR1 is SGHRS, CDR2 YFSETQ. This CDR3 spans 16 amino acids.

This sequence joins TRBV6-2 or TRBV6-3 and TRBJ2-1; perhaps TRBD1 as D (5 bases). The V end lost 1 base, the J end lost 10 bases, and 11 bases lay between the germline ends. From germline, CDR1 is MNHEY and CDR2 SVGEGT. CDR3 size: 13 residues. The CDR3 region is CASSYYKSGEQFF. The CDR3 coding sequence is TGTGCCAGCAGTTACTATAAGTCAGGGGAGCAGTTCTTC.